The 10 T cell receptor beta chains below were found in one sample sequenced in a study of blood T cell repertoires in COVID-19. TCRdb keeps only in-frame clones here, not all; method: immunoSEQ multiplex PCR. The sample contains around 450,000 clones, about 90% of which appear only once. The sequenced sample consisted of PBMCs or T cells enriched from blood (not recorded which). The receptors stem from a man younger than 30 who had recovered from COVID-19.

The rearrangement links TRBV12-3 or TRBV12-4 to TRBJ2-2, with D uncertain. Trimming pared 5 bases from V and 6 bases from J, leaving 7 bases between. The CDR3 consists of 12 residues. CDR3 region: CASSPPSGELFF. The CDR3 DNA reads TGTGCCAGCAGTCCCCCTTCCGGGGAGCTGTTTTTT.

This rearrangement joins TRBV27 to TRBJ2-1; possible D gene TRBD2, 5 bases. CDR1 is MNHEY and CDR2 is SMNVEV in the germline V gene (reference sequence). This CDR3 has 13 residues. Trimming pared 6 bases from V and 4 bases from J, leaving 10 bases between. The CDR3 DNA is TGTGCCAGCAGGACTACTTCTTACAATGAGCAGTTCTTC. As protein: CASRTTSYNEQFF.

J is TRBJ2-7 and V is TRBV11-2; 9 positions agree with TRBD1. The CDR3 has 17 residues. The J segment lost 1 base and the V segment lost 5 bases, leaving 12 bases of the junction unmatched. CDR1 and CDR2 from the germline V gene are SGHAT and FQNNGV. CDR3 residues: CASSHGRGTGRSYEQYF. DNA for the CDR3: TGTGCCAGCAGCCATGGAAGAGGGACAGGGAGATCCTACGAGCAGTACTTC.

This chain connects TRBV29-1 to TRBJ2-1; no clear D. Germline values: CDR1 SQVTM, CDR2 ANQGSEA. The CDR3 length is 13 residues. Trimming removed 5 bases from V and 4 bases from J, with 12 bases in between. CDR3: CSVMASKYNEQFF. CDR3 bases: TGCAGCGTTATGGCCTCAAAATACAATGAGCAGTTCTTC.

The chain employs TRBV9 and TRBJ1-6; maybe TRBD1 (5 bases). The CDR3 runs to 15 residues. In germline, CDR1 is SGDLS, CDR2 YYNGEE. Trimming removed 0 bases at V and 5 bases at J, with 9 bases between. This CDR3 reads CASSVDGADNSPLHF. The DNA for the CDR3 is TGTGCCAGCAGCGTAGATGGGGCAGATAATTCACCCCTCCACTTT.

This chain links TRBV18 with TRBJ1-2, with D unresolved. Germline V gene data show CDR1 as KGHSH and CDR2 as LQKENI. The length of the CDR3 is 14 residues. With 2 bases removed from V and 4 bases from J, the gap between germline ends came to 11 bases. The CDR3 protein is CASSPTHTRYGYTF. CDR3 in DNA: TGTGCCAGCTCACCAACGCACACCCGCTATGGCTACACCTTC.

The genes are TRBV5-1 and TRBJ2-5, with D maybe TRBD2 (6 bases). CDR1 and CDR2 (germline): SGHRS, YFSETQ. Trimming pared 2 bases from V and 4 bases from J, leaving 15 bases between. The CDR3 spans 15 residues. CDR3 nucleotides: TGCGCCAGCAGCTTCGAGGCGGGAATACGAGAGACCCAGTACTTC. Protein product: CASSFEAGIRETQYF.

V and J are TRBV10-3 and TRBJ1-6; tentative D call: TRBD1 (6 bases). Trimming removed 0 bases at V and 14 bases at J, with 11 bases between. CDR1 is ENHRY and CDR2 is SYGVKD in the germline V gene. This CDR3 has 13 amino acids. This CDR3 is CAISESQGRSLHF. CDR3 nucleotides: TGTGCCATCAGTGAGTCGCAGGGGAGATCCCTCCACTTT.

This sequence joins TRBV6-2 or TRBV6-3 and TRBJ2-5; D gene uncertain. The CDR3 is 14 amino acids. Germline CDR1 reads MNHEY; CDR2 reads SVGEGT. Trimming stripped 5 bases from V and 4 bases from J, with 14 bases between. CDR3 in amino acids: CASSTRSFRETQYF. The CDR3 bases are TGTGCCAGCAGTACGCGGTCGTTTCGAGAGACCCAGTACTTC.

A word on this clone: Just one base apart from a much larger clone, this may be a read error. The chain is built from TRBV7-9 and TRBJ1-5; a weak D match, TRBD1 (5 bases). V was cut by 1 base and J by 6 bases, with 7 bases left in between. This CDR3 region has 13 residues. Germline CDR1 is SEHNR and CDR2 is FQNEAQ (reference sequence). This CDR3 is CASSLEGIQPQHF. CDR3 DNA: TGTGCCAGCAGCTTAGAGGGGATTCAGCCCCAGCATTTT.